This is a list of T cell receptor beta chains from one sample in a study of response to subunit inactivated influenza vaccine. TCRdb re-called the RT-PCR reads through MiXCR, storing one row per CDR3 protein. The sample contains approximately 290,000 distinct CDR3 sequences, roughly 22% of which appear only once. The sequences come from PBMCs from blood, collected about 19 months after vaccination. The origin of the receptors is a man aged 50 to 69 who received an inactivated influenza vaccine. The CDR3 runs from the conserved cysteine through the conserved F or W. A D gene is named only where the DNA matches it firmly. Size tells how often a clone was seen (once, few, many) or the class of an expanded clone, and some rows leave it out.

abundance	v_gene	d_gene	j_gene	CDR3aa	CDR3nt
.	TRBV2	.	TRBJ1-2	CASSVTGSYGYTF	TGTGCCAGCAGCGTAACGGGCAGCTATGGCTACACCTTC
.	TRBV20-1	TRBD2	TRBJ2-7	CSARGLAGGYEQYF	TGCAGTGCCCGGGGACTAGCGGGAGGTTACGAGCAGTACTTC
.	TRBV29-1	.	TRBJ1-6	CSAREGLDSPLHF	TGCAGCGCGAGAGAAGGGTTAGATTCACCCCTCCACTTT
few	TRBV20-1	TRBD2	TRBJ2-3	CSALAGASTDTQYF	TGCAGTGCTCTAGCGGGGGCGTCGACAGATACGCAGTATTTT
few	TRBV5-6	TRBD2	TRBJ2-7	CASSWGGYEQYF	TGTGCCAGCAGCTGGGGGGGCTACGAGCAGTACTTC
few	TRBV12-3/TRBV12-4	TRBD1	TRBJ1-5	CASSQQGAVQPQHF	TGTGCCAGCAGTCAACAGGGGGCCGTTCAGCCCCAGCATTTT
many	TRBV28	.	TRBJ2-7	CASSHATYEQYF	TGTGCCAGCAGCCATGCGACGTACGAGCAGTACTTC
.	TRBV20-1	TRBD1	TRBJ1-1	CSAPGQANTEAFF	TGCAGTGCTCCTGGACAGGCGAACACTGAAGCTTTCTTT
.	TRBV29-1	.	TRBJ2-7	CSVAAETSYEQYF	TGCAGCGTTGCGGCGGAAACCTCCTACGAGCAGTACTTC
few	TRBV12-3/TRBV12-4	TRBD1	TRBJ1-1	CASSKQGAEEAFF	TGTGCCAGCAGTAAACAGGGGGCAGAGGAGGCTTTCTTT
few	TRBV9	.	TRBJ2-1	CASSALNEQFF	TGTGCCAGCAGCGCCCTAAATGAGCAGTTCTTC
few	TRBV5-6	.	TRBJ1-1	CASSLRRRGTEAFF	TGTGCCAGCAGCCTACGACGGCGTGGGACTGAAGCTTTCTTT
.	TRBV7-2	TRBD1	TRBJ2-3	CASSLRTGAADTQYF	TGTGCCAGCAGCTTAAGGACAGGGGCGGCAGATACGCAGTATTTT
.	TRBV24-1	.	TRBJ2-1	CATSDLRSSMDEQFF	TGTGCCACCAGTGATTTGCGTTCTAGTATGGATGAGCAGTTCTTC
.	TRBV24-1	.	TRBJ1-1	CATSDLWGSEAFF	TGTGCCACCAGTGATTTGTGGGGATCTGAAGCTTTCTTT
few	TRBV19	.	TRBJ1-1	CASSIGAPNTEAFF	TGTGCCAGTAGTATCGGGGCTCCTAACACTGAAGCTTTCTTT
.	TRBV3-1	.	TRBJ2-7	CASSPPGAGEQYF	TGTGCCAGCAGCCCTCCGGGGGCCGGGGAGCAGTACTTC
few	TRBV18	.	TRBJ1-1	CASSPPRSGMNTEAFF	TGTGCCAGCTCACCCCCAAGGAGTGGTATGAACACTGAAGCTTTCTTT
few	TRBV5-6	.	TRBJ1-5	CASSLASSQPQHF	TGTGCCAGCAGCCTTGCTTCTAGTCAGCCCCAGCATTTT
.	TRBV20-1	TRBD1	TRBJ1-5	CSVLGRGGQPQHF	TGCAGTGTCTTGGGACGAGGGGGCCAGCCCCAGCATTTT
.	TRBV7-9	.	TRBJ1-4	CASSFFGSTNEKLFF	TGTGCCAGCAGCTTCTTCGGGTCAACTAATGAAAAACTGTTTTTT
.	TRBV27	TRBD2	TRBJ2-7	CASSLRTSGGYGEQYF	TGTGCCAGCAGTCTGCGGACTAGCGGGGGCTATGGGGAGCAGTACTTC
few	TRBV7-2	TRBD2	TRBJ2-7	CASSLSVSPSGSYEQYF	TGTGCCAGCAGCTTATCTGTCTCCCCTAGCGGTTCCTACGAGCAGTACTTC
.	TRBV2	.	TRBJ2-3	CASSDPGDWSGEWGDTQYF	TGTGCCAGCAGTGATCCGGGGGATTGGAGCGGAGAGTGGGGAGATACGCAGTATTTT
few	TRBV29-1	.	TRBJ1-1	CSVGEGGTEAFF	TGCAGCGTGGGGGAGGGAGGCACTGAAGCTTTCTTT
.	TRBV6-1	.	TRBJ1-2	CASSDLFRDASRSGYTF	TGTGCCAGCAGTGATCTCTTCCGGGACGCGAGCCGGAGTGGCTACACCTTC
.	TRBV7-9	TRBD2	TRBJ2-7	CASSLGEREYRHF	TGTGCCAGCAGCTTAGGCGAGCGGGAGTATCGACACTTC
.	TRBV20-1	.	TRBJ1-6	CSATRRGGHSPLHF	TGCAGTGCGACAAGACGGGGGGGTCATTCACCCCTCCACTTT
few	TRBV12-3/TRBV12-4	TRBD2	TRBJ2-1	CASSLKLAVEQFF	TGTGCCAGCAGTTTGAAACTAGCGGTTGAGCAGTTCTTC
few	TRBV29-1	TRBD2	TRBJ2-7	CSVLLAGVVNEQYF	TGCAGCGTATTACTAGCGGGGGTAGTCAACGAGCAGTACTTC
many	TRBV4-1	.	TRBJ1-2	CASSLRVNYGYTF	TGCGCCAGCAGCCTGAGGGTTAACTATGGCTACACCTTC
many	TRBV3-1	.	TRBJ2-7	CASSHGLTSYEQYF	TGTGCCAGCAGTCACGGACTGACCTCCTACGAGCAGTACTTC
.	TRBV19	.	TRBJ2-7	CASSRRDNIYEQYF	TGTGCCAGTAGTCGCCGGGACAACATCTACGAGCAGTACTTC
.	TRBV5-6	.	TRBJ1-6	CASSEGLPNSPLHF	TGTGCCAGCAGCGAGGGACTCCCTAATTCACCCCTCCACTTT
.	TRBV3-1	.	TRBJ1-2	CASSQEPFYGYTF	TGTGCCAGCAGCCAAGAACCCTTCTATGGCTACACCTTC
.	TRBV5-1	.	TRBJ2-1	CASSLSLFDEQFF	TGCGCCAGCAGCTTGTCCCTATTCGATGAGCAGTTCTTC
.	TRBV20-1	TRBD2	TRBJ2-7	CSARDNSGRDYGQYF	TGCAGTGCTAGAGATAACAGCGGGAGAGACTACGGACAGTACTTC
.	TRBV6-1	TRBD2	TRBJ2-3	CASSLAGGPKDTQYF	TGTGCCAGCAGCCTAGCGGGGGGGCCAAAAGATACGCAGTATTTT
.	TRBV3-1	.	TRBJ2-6	CASSQGANVLTF	TGTGCCAGCAGCCAGGGGGCCAACGTCCTGACTTTC
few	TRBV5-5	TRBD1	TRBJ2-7	CASSMTPVDRAYEQYF	TGTGCCAGCAGCATGACGCCGGTGGACAGGGCCTACGAGCAGTACTTC
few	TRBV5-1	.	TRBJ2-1	CASSLARGYNEQFF	TGCGCCAGCAGCTTGGCCCGGGGATACAATGAGCAGTTCTTC
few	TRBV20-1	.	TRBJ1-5	CSARGSRDQPQHF	TGCAGTGCTAGGGGGTCCCGGGATCAGCCCCAGCATTTT
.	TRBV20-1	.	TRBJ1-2	CSASTGQGYGYTF	TGCAGTGCTAGCACAGGGCAAGGGTATGGCTACACCTTC
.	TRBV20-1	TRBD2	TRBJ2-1	CSASNMVAGRGNEQFF	TGCAGTGCTAGTAATATGGTAGCGGGCCGGGGCAATGAGCAGTTCTTC
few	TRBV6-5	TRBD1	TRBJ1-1	CASSYSTGAKNTEAFF	TGTGCCAGCAGTTACTCGACAGGGGCCAAGAACACTGAAGCTTTCTTT